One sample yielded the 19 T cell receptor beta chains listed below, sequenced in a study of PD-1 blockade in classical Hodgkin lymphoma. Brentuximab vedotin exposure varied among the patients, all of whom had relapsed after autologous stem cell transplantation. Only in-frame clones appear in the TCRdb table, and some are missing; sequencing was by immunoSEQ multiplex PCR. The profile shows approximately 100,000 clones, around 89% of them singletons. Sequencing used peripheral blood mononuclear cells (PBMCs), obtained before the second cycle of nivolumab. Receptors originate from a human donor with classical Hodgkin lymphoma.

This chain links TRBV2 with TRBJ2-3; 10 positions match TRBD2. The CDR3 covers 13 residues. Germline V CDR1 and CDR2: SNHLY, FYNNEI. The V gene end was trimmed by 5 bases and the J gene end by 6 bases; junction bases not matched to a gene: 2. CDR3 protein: CASSRLAGDTQYF. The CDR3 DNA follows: TGTGCCAGCAGTAGACTAGCGGGTGATACGCAGTATTTT.

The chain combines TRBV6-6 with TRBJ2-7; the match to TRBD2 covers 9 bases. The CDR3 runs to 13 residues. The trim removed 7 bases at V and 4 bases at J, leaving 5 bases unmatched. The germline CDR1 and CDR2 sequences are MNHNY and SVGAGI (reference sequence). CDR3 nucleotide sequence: TGTGCCAGCATCTCGGCGGGAGGGTACGAGCAGTACTTC. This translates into CASISAGGYEQYF.

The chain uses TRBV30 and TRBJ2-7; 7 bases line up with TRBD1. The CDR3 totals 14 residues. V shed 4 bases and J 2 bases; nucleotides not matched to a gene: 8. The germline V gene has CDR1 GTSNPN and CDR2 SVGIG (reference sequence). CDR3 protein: CAWTAGTETYEQYF. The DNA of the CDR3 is TGTGCCTGGACCGCCGGGACAGAGACCTACGAGCAGTACTTC.

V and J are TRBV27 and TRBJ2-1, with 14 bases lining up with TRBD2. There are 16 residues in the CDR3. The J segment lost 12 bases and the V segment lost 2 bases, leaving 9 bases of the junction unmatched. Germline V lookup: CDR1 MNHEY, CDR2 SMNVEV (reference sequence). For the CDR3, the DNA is TGTGCCAGCAGTTTAAATCCGACTAGCGGGGGGGGCAGGCAGTTCTTC. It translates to CASSLNPTSGGGRQFF.

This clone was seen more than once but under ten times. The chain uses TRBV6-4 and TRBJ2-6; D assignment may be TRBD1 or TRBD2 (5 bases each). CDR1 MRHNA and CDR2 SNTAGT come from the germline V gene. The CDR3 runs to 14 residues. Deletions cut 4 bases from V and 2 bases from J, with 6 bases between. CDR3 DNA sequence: TGTGCCAGCAGTGGAGGGGCTGGGGCCAACGTCCTGACTTTC. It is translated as CASSGGAGANVLTF.

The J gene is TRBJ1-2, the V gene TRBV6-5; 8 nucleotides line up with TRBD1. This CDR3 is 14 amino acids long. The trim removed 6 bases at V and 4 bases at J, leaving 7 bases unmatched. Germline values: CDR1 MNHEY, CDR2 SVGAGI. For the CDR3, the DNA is TGTGCCAGCAGCCGCGGACAGGGAGGCTATGGCTACACCTTC. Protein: CASSRGQGGYGYTF.

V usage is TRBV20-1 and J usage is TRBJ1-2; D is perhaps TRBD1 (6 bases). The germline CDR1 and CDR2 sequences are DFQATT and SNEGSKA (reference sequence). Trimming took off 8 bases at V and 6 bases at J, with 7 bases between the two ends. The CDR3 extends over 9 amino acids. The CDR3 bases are TGCAGTAACAGGGATGGCTACACCTTC. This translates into CSNRDGYTF.

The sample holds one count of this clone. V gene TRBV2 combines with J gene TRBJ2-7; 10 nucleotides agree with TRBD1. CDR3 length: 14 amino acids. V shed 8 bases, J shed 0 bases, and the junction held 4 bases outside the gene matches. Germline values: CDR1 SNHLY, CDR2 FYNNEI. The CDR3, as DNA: TGTGCCAGCGGAAGGGACAGGGGCTCCTACGAGCAGTACTTC. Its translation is CASGRDRGSYEQYF.

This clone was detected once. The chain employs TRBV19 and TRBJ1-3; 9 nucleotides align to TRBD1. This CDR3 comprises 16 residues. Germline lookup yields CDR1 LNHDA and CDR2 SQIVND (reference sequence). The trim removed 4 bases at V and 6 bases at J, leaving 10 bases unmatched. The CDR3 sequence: CASSTRGTGRANTIYF. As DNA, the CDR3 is TGTGCCAGTAGTACCCGGGGGACAGGGCGCGCAAACACCATATATTTT.

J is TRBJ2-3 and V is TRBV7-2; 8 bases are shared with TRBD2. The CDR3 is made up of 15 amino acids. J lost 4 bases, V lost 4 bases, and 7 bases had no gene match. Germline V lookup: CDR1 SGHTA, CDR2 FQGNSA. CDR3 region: CASSSVAGGADTQYF. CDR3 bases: TGTGCCAGCAGCTCCGTGGCGGGGGGCGCAGATACGCAGTATTTT.

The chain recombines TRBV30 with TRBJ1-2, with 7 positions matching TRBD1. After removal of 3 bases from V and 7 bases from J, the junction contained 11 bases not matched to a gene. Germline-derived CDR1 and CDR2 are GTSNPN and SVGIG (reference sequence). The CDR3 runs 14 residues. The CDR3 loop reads CAWSLRDSEVGYTF. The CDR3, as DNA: TGTGCCTGGAGCCTACGGGACAGTGAGGTTGGCTACACCTTC.

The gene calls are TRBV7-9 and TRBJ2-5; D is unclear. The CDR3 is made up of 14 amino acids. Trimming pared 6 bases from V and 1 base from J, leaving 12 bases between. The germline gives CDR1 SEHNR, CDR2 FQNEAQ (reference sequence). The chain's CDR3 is CASRPIGVQETQYF. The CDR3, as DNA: TGTGCCAGCAGGCCCATCGGAGTCCAAGAGACCCAGTACTTC.

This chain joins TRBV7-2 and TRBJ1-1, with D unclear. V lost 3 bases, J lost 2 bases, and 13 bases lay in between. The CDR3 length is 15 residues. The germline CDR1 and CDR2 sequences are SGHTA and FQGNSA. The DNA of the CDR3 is TGTGCCAGCAGCTTCATTGGGCAGCTAAACACTGAAGCTTTCTTT. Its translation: CASSFIGQLNTEAFF.

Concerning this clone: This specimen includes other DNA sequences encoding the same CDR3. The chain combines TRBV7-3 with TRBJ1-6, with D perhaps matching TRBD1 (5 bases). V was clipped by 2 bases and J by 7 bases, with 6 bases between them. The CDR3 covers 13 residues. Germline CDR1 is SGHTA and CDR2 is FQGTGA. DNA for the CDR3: TGTGCCAGCAGCTTAGGGGGAAATTCACCCCTCCACTTT. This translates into CASSLGGNSPLHF.

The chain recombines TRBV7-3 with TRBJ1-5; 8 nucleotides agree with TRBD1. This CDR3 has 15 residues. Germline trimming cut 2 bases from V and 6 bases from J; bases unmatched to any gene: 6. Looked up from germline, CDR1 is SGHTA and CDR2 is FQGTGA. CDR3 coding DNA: TGTGCCAGCAGCTTAGACAGGGGAGCTTCTCAGCCCCAGCATTTT. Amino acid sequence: CASSLDRGASQPQHF.

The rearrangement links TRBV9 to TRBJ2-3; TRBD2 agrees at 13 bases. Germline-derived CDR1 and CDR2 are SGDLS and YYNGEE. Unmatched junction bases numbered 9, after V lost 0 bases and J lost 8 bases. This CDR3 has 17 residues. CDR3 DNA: TGTGCCAGCAGCGTAGCCACTAGCGGGGGGGCCGCCGGTACGCAGTATTTT. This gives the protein CASSVATSGGAAGTQYF.

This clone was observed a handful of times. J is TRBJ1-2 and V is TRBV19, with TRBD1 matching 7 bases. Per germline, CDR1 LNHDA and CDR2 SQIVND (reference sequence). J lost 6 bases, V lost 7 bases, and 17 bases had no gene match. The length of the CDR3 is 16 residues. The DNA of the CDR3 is TGTGCCAGTACCATATCCTCCGACAGGGCGGTACATGGCTACACCTTC. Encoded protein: CASTISSDRAVHGYTF.

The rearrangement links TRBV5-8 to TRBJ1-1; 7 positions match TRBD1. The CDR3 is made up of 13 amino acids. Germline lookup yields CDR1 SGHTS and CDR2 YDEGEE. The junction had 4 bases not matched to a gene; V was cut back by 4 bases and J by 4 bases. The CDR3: CASSPRGGTEAFF. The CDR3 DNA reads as TGTGCCAGCAGCCCCAGGGGGGGCACTGAAGCTTTCTTT.

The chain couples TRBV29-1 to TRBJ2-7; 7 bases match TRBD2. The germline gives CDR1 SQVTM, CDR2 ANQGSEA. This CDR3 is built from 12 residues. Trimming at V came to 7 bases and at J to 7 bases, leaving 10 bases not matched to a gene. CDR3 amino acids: CSGGRGIGEQYF. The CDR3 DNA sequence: TGCAGCGGGGGGAGGGGTATAGGGGAGCAGTACTTC.